This T cell receptor beta chain was observed in a study of blood T cell repertoires in COVID-19. Across the study: PBMCs, B-cell-depleted T cells, or T cells provided the cDNA or gDNA that made up the material.

Profiled with immunoSEQ multiplex PCR; TCRdb holds only in-frame clones, not every one. The repertoire has 140,000 to 150,000 clones, around 87% of them found once; the top ten carry about 11%. Cohort 3 donors counted as recovered after two negative PCRs, clearance, or resolved symptoms. The source of this sequence is a man in his fifties or sixties who had recovered from COVID-19. What was sequenced was PBMCs or T cells enriched from blood (not recorded which).

The CDR3 nucleotides read TGTGCCAGCTCACCAGACAGGGGAAACACCATATATTTT. Protein: CASSPDRGNTIYF. The chain carries TRBV18 and TRBJ1-3; D is perhaps TRBD1 (6 bases). Germline loops: CDR1 KGHSH, CDR2 LQKENI. V was cut by 2 bases and J by 4 bases, with 6 bases left in between. The length of the CDR3 is 13 residues.